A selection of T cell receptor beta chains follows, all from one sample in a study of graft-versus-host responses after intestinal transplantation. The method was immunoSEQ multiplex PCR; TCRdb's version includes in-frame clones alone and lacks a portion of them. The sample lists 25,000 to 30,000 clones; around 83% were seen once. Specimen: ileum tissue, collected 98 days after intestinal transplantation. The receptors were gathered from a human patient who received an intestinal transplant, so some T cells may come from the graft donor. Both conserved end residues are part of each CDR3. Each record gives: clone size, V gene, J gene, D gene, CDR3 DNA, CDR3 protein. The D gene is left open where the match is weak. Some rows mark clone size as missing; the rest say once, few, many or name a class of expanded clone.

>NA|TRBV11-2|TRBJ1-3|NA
TGTGCCAGCAGCTTGGCAGGGGATTCGAACACCATATATTTT
CASSLAGDSNTIYF
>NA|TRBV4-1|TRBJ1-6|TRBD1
TGCGCCAGCAGCCCCCCGGGACAGTATAATTCACCCCTCCACTTT
CASSPPGQYNSPLHF
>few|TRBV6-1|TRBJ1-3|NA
TGTGCCAGCAGAGAACAGGGTTCTGGAAACACCATATATTTT
CASREQGSGNTIYF
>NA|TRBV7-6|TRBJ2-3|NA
TGTGCCAGCAGCTTAGTGGGGGGAATCACAGATACGCAGTATTTT
CASSLVGGITDTQYF
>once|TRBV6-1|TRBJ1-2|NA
TGTGCCAGCCGGCTGTCCTCCGCCTATGGCTACACCTTC
CASRLSSAYGYTF
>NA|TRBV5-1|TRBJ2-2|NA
TGCGCCAGCAGCTTGGCGGACGGAGCCGGGGAGCTGTTTTTT
CASSLADGAGELFF
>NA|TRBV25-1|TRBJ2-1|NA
TGTGCCAGCAGTGAATATGCAGGGCAAGGTGAGCAGTTCTTC
CASSEYAGQGEQFF
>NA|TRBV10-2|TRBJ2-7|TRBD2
TGCGCCAGCACCTCTAGCGGGGCCTACGAGCAGTACTTC
CASTSSGAYEQYF
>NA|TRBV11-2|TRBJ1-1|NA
TGTGCCAGCAGCCCCGACAGGTGGGTAGGTGAAGCTTTCTTT
CASSPDRWVGEAFF
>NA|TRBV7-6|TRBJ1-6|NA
TGTGCCAGCAGCTTAGCCCCACATCCGGGCGATTCACCCCTCCACTTT
CASSLAPHPGDSPLHF
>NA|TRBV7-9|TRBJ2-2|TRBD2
TGTGCCAGCAGCTTAGAGGCGGGGGGGCACACCGGGGAGCTGTTTTTT
CASSLEAGGHTGELFF
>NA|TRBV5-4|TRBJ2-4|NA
TGTGCCAGCAGCTTACTACCCAGGGTGGCCAAAAACATTCAGTACTTC
CASSLLPRVAKNIQYF
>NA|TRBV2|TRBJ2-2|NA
TGTGCCAGCAGTGAACGGGAGATGAGCACCGGGGAGCTGTTTTTT
CASSEREMSTGELFF
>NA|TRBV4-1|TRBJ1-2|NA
TGCGCCAGCAGCCAAGGCTTCGCGGGTTTTTTGTATGGCTACACCTTC
CASSQGFAGFLYGYTF
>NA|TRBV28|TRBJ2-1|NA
TGTGCCACCGCCCGGGTGGGGGAGCAGTTCTTC
CATARVGEQFF
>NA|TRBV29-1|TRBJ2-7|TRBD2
TGCAGCGTACTAGCGGGGGGGCGCTACGAGCAGTACTTC
CSVLAGGRYEQYF
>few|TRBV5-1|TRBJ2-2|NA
TGCGCCAGCAGCGCCGGTTCTGTAAGAGCTAACGGCGGGGAGCTGTTTTTT
CASSAGSVRANGGELFF
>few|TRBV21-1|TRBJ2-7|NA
NA
CASSKVAGGTSSYEQYF
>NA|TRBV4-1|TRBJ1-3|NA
TGCGCCAGCAGCCAAGGAAGCGCTAGTAGGGTAGGAAACACCATATATTTT
CASSQGSASRVGNTIYF
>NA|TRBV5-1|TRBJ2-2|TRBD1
TGCGCCAGCAGCTTGGTACCCACAGGGGGCAACACCGGGGAGCTGTTTTTT
CASSLVPTGGNTGELFF
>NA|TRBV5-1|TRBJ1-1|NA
TGCGCCAGCAGCCTCAAGACAGCCAACACTGAAGCTTTCTTT
CASSLKTANTEAFF
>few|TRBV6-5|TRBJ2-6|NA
TGTGCCAGCAGTTACTCAGGAGGTGGGGCCAACGTCCTGACTTTC
CASSYSGGGANVLTF
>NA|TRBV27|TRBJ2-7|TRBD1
TGTGCCAGCAGTTTGGGACAGGGAGTCTACGAGCAGTACTTC
CASSLGQGVYEQYF
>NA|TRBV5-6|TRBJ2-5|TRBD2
TGTGCCAGCAGCTTGTGGAGCGGGGGACCCAAAGAGACCCAGTACTTC
CASSLWSGGPKETQYF
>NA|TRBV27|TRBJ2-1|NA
TGTGCCAGCAGTTTAATAGGAAATGAGCAGTTCTTC
CASSLIGNEQFF
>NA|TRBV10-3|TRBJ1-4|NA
TGTGCCATCAGTGAGTCGGGGGGTTCTAATGAAAAACTGTTTTTT
CAISESGGSNEKLFF
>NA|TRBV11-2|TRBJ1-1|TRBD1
TGTGCCAGCAGCAACAGGGGGCCAAACACTGAAGCTTTCTTT
CASSNRGPNTEAFF
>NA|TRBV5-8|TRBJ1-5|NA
TGTGCCAGCAGCTTTGTTGGCAATCAGCCCCAGCATTTT
CASSFVGNQPQHF
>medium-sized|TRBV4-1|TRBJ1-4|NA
TGCGCCAGCAGCCAAGACGGCGGTGCAACTAATGAAAAACTGTTTTTT
CASSQDGGATNEKLFF
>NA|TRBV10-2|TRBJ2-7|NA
TGCGCCAGCAGTGAGGCGGGGGCCTTTACCTCCTACGAGCAGTACTTC
CASSEAGAFTSYEQYF
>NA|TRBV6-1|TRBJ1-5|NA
TGTGCCAGCAGTGGTGGACCGCTACCGCCCCAGCATTTT
CASSGGPLPPQHF
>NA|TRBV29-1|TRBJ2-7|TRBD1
TGCAGCGTGGACGAGGGGGCAGGGGGCCCATACGAGCAGTACTTC
CSVDEGAGGPYEQYF
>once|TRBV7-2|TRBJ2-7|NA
TGTGCCAGCAGCCACGGGGGCCTCTACGAGCAGTACTTC
CASSHGGLYEQYF
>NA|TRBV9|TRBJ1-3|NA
TGTGCCAGCAGCGAACGACTGGAAGCCTCTGGAAACACCATATATTTT
CASSERLEASGNTIYF
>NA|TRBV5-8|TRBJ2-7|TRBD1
TGTGCCAGCAGGTGGACAGGGGGCTACGAGCAGTACTTC
CASRWTGGYEQYF
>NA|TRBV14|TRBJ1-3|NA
TGTGCCAGCAGCCAAGAGGGCCTCTCTGGAAACACCATATATTTT
CASSQEGLSGNTIYF
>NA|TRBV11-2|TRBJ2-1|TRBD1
TGTGCCAGCAGCGCCGGGACAGGGGTCTACAATGAGCAGTTCTTC
CASSAGTGVYNEQFF
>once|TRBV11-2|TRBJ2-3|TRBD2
TGTGCCAGCAGCTTAGGACTAGCGGGGACCACAGATACGCAGTATTTT
CASSLGLAGTTDTQYF
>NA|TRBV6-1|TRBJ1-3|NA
TGTGCCAGCAGCGCAGGAGGAAACACCATATATTTT
CASSAGGNTIYF
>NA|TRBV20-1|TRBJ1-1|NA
TGCAGTGCTAGGGTGGTTACTGAAGCTTTCTTT
CSARVVTEAFF
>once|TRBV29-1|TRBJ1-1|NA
TGCAACGTTGGGGGCCCGGGCTCCATGAACACTGAAGCTTTCTTT
CNVGGPGSMNTEAFF
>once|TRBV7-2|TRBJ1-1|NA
TGTGCCAGCAGCTTAGTACAGGGGAACACTGAAGCTTTCTTT
CASSLVQGNTEAFF
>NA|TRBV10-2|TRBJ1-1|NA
TGCGCCAGCAGTGAGACAGGGCTCACTGAAGCTTTCTTT
CASSETGLTEAFF
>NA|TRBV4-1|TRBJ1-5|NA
TGCGCCAGCAGCCTCGGGGCAGGGAACAATCAGCCCCAGCATTTT
CASSLGAGNNQPQHF
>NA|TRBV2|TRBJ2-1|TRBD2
TGTGCCATCCTGACGACTAGCGGGGGGAGCTCCTACAATGAGCAGTTCTTC
CAILTTSGGSSYNEQFF
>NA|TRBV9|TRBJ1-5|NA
TGTGCCAGCAGCGCAGACGCAGGGGGCAATCAGCCCCAGCATTTT
CASSADAGGNQPQHF
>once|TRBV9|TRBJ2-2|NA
TGTGCCAGCAGTCACCGGACGTACACCGGGGAGCTGTTTTTT
CASSHRTYTGELFF
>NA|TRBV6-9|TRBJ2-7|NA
TGTGCCAGCAGTTATCGCCGACGGTCGGGGGACGAGCAGTACTTC
CASSYRRRSGDEQYF
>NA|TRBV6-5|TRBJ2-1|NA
TGTGCCAGCAGAGGGAACAATGAGCAGTTCTTC
CASRGNNEQFF
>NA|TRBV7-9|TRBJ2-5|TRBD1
TGTGCCAGCAGCTTAGATCGGGACAGGGTGAGAGGAGAGACCCAGTACTTC
CASSLDRDRVRGETQYF
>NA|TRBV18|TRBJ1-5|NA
TGTGCCAGCTCACCTCGCTCTTCGGGGGGCGAAAGCAATCAGCCCCAGCATTTT
CASSPRSSGGESNQPQHF
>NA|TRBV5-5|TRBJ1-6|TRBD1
TGTGCCAGCAGCCAGGGACAGAGCTCCTATAATTCACCCCTCCACTTT
CASSQGQSSYNSPLHF
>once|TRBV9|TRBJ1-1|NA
TGTGCCAGCAGCGTAGTTGAGTCTCTCCCTGAAGCTTTCTTT
CASSVVESLPEAFF
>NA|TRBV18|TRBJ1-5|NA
TGTGCCAGCTCACCGGGGCCAGTTACTGATCAGCCCCAGCATTTT
CASSPGPVTDQPQHF
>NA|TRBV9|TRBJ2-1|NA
TGTGCCAGCAGCGCCCATCTAGCGAATGAGCAGTTCTTC
CASSAHLANEQFF
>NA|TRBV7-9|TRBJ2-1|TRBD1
TGTGCCAGCAGGCCGGACAGGGTAAATGAGCAGTTCTTC
CASRPDRVNEQFF
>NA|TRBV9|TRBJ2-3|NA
TGTGCCAGCAGCGACACAGATACGCAGTATTTT
CASSDTDTQYF